The rows below give T cell receptor beta chains drawn from one sample of a study of blood T cell repertoires in COVID-19. Method: immunoSEQ multiplex PCR; TCRdb's copy keeps in-frame clones and lacks some. This table has some 400,000 clones, over 75% appearing once. The sample comprised peripheral blood. The receptors stem from a woman aged 55 to 70 with COVID-19, enrolled during active disease. The CDR3 runs from the conserved cysteine through the conserved F or W. Fields, in order: J gene, D gene, clone size, V gene, CDR3 DNA, CDR3 protein. The D gene is left open where the match is weak. Some rows have no size entry. The others give once, few or many, or a class for an expanded clone.

>TRBJ2-7|TRBD1|.|TRBV7-2
TGTGCCAGCACCCGGGACAGAGGCTCCTACGAGCAGTACTTC
CASTRDRGSYEQYF
>TRBJ2-5|.|once|TRBV5-5
TGTGCCAGCAGCCCCGGTGGGCAGCAAGAGACCCAGTACTTC
CASSPGGQQETQYF
>TRBJ1-2|.|.|TRBV27
TGTGCCAGCAGTCCGGTCGTCCACCCCTATGGCTACACCTTC
CASSPVVHPYGYTF
>TRBJ2-4|TRBD1|.|TRBV5-1
TGCGCCAGCAGCTTGACAGGGGTTGGGTCCAAAAACATTCAGTACTTC
CASSLTGVGSKNIQYF
>TRBJ2-2|TRBD2|.|TRBV7-6
TGTGCCAGCAGCTTCACCGGGACTAGCAGGGCCGGGGAGCTGTTTTTT
CASSFTGTSRAGELFF
>TRBJ1-5|TRBD1|.|TRBV18
TGTGCCAGCTCACAAACGGGACAGGGAAATCAGCCCCAGCATTTT
CASSQTGQGNQPQHF
>TRBJ1-2|.|.|TRBV9
TGTGCCAGCAGCGTAGGACAGGATAACTATGGCTACACCTTC
CASSVGQDNYGYTF
>TRBJ2-1|TRBD2|.|TRBV7-3
TGTGCCAGCAGCTTGGTGAGCGGGGGGGCATATGAGCAGTTCTTC
CASSLVSGGAYEQFF
>TRBJ1-1|.|.|TRBV27
TGTGCCAGCAGTTTAACCCGCGGGTTAACCACTGAAGCTTTCTTT
CASSLTRGLTTEAFF
>TRBJ1-1|TRBD1|.|TRBV6-6
TGTGCCAGCAGGCCACCGGGACAGAGGAACACTGAAGCTTTCTTT
CASRPPGQRNTEAFF
>TRBJ2-3|TRBD1|.|TRBV9
TGTGCCAGCAGCGCAACCCGGACAGGGGGCGTAGATACGCAGTATTTT
CASSATRTGGVDTQYF
>TRBJ1-1|.|.|TRBV18
TGTGCCAGCTCACCCCTCCGGGATTCGAACACTGAAGCTTTCTTT
CASSPLRDSNTEAFF
>TRBJ2-7|TRBD2|.|TRBV5-1
TGCGCCAGCAGCACAGGGACTAGCGGGACCTCCTACGAGCAGTACTTC
CASSTGTSGTSYEQYF
>TRBJ1-5|TRBD1|.|TRBV4-1
TGCGCCAGCAGTCGTTATACTGGACAGGGTCTTGATCAGCCCCAGCATTTT
CASSRYTGQGLDQPQHF
>TRBJ1-2|.|.|TRBV5-8
TGTGCCAGCGCCGGGGATTACTATGGCTACACCTTC
CASAGDYYGYTF
>TRBJ1-1|TRBD1|once|TRBV9
TGTGCCAGCAGCGTGATTACAGGGGGCACTGAAGCTTTCTTT
CASSVITGGTEAFF
>TRBJ2-1|TRBD2|.|TRBV5-1
TGCGCCAGCAGCTTGGCCGCTAGCGGGGGGGCAAGGGGTAATGAGCAGTTCTTC
CASSLAASGGARGNEQFF
>TRBJ1-2|.|few|TRBV12-3/TRBV12-4
.
CASSTSDIYGYTF
>TRBJ2-3|TRBD1|.|TRBV2
TGTGCCAGCAGCAACAGGGGGACAGATACGCAGTATTTT
CASSNRGTDTQYF